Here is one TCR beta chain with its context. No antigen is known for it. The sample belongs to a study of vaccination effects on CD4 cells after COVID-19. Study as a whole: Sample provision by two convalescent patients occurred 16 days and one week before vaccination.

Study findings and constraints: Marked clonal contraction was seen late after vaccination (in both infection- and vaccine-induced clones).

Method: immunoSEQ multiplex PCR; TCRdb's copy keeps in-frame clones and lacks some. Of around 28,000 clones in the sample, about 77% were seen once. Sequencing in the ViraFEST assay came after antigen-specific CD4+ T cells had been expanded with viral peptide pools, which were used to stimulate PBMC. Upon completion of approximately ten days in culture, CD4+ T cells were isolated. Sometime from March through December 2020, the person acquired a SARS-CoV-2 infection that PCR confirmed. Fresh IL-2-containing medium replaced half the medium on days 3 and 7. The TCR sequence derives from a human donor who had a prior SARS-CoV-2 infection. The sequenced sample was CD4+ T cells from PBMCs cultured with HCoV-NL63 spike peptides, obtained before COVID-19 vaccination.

CDR3 DNA: TGTGCCAGCAGTTACCTAGCACCGAACACCGGGGAGCTGTTTTTT. It codes for CASSYLAPNTGELFF. The chain couples TRBV6-5 to TRBJ2-2, with D perhaps TRBD2 (5 bases). V shed 2 bases and J shed 0 bases, with 7 bases lying between them. The CDR3 is 15 amino acids. The germline V gene encodes CDR1 MNHEY and CDR2 SVGAGI.